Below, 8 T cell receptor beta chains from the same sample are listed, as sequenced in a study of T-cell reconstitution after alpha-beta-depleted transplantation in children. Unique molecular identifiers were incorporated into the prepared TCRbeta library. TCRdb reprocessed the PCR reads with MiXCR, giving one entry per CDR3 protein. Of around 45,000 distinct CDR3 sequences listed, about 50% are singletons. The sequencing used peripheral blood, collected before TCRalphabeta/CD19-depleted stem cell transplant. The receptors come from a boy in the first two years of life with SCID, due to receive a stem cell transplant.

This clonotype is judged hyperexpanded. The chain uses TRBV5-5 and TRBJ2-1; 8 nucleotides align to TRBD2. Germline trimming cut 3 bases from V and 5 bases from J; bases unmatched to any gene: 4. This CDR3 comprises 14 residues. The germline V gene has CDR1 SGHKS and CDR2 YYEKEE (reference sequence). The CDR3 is CASSSGGSNNEQFF. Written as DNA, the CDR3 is TGTGCCAGCAGCTCGGGGGGGTCAAACAATGAGCAGTTCTTC.

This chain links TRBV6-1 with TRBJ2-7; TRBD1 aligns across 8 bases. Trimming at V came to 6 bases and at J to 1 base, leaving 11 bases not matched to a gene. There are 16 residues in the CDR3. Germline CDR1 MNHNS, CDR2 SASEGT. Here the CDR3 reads CASSPEGQASSYEQYF. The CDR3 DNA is TGTGCCAGCAGCCCCGAGGGACAGGCCTCTTCCTACGAGCAGTACTTC.

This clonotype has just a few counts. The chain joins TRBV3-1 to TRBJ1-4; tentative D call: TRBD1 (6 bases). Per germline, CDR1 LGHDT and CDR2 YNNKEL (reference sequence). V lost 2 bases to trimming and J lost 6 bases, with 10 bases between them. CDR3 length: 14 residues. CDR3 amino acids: CASSQRRGHEKLFF. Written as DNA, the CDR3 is TGTGCCAGCAGCCAACGCAGGGGACATGAAAAACTGTTTTTT. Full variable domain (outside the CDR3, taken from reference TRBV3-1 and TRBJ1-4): DTAVSQTPKYLVTQMGNDKSIKCEQNLGHDTMYWYKQDSKKFLKIMFSYNNKELIINETVPNRFSPKSPDKAHLNLHINSLELGDSAVYFCASSQRRGHEKLFFGSGTQLSVL.

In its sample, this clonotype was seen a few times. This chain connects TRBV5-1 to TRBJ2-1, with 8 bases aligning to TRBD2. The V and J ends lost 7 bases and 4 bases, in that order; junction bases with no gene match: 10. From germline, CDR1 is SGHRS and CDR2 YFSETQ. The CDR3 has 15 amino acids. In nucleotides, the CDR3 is TGCGCCAGCGGGACTAGTGGGACTATTTACAATGAGCAGTTCTTC. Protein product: CASGTSGTIYNEQFF.

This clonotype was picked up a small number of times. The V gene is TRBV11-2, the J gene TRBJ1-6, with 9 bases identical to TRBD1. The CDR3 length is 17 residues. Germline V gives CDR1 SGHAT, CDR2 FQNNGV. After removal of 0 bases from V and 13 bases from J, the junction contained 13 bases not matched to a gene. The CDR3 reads CASSLELWGGQGLPLHF. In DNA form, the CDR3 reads TGTGCCAGCAGCTTAGAGCTATGGGGGGGACAGGGTCTCCCCCTCCACTTT.

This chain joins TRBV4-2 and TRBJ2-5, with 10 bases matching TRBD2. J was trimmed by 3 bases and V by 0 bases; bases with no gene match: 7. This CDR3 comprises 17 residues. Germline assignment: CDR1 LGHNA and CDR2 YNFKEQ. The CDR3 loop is CASSQEGLAGVKETQYF. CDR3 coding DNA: TGTGCCAGCAGCCAAGAAGGCCTAGCGGGGGTCAAAGAGACCCAGTACTTC.

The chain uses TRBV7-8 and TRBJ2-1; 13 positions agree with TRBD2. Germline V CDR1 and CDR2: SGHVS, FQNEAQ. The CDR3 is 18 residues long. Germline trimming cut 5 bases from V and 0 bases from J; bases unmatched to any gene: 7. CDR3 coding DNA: TGTGCCAGCAGCCAGACTAGCGGGGGGTTTGGCTCCTACAATGAGCAGTTCTTC. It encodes CASSQTSGGFGSYNEQFF.

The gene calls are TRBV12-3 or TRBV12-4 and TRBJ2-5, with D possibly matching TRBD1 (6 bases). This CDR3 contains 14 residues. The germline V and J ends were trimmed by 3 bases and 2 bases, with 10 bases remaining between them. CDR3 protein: CASSLTGQQETQYF. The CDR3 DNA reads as TGTGCCAGCAGTTTGACCGGACAGCAAGAGACCCAGTACTTC.